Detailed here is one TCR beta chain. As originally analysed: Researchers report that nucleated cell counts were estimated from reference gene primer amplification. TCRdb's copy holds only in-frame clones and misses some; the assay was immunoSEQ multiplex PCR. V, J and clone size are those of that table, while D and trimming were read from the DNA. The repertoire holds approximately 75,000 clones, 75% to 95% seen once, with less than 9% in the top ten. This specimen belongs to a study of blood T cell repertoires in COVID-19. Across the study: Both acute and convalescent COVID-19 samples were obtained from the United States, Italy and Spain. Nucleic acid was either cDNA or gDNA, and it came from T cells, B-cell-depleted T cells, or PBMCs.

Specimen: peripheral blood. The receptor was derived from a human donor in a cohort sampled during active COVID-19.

The CDR3 coding sequence is TGTGCCAGCAGCTTAGTTGGGAGATTACCCCAACTTGGAAACACCATATATTTT. This translates into CASSLVGRLPQLGNTIYF. The rearrangement joins TRBV7-4 to TRBJ1-3; D uncertain. In germline, CDR1 is SGHVT, CDR2 SQSDAQ. The CDR3 is made up of 18 amino acids. Trimming shortened V by 1 base and J by 3 bases, and 19 bases separated the two germline ends.